What follows are 2 T cell receptor beta chains derived from one specimen sequenced in a study of cytomegalovirus exposure and HLA in healthy donors. PCR involved 60 Vbeta and 13 Jbeta primers. TCRdb keeps only in-frame clones here, not all; method: immunoSEQ multiplex PCR. The table records more than 150,000 clones, 70% to 80% of them present only once. Sequenced: PBMCs. These receptor sequences come from a man aged 18 to 35 in good health and CMV-seronegative.

The V call is TRBV19, the J call TRBJ2-3, with TRBD1 identical over 8 bases. Germline V gene data show CDR1 as LNHDA and CDR2 as SQIVND (reference sequence). Trimming took 7 bases from V and 2 from J; bases not matched to a gene: 8. The length of the CDR3 is 15 residues. The CDR3 protein is CASKRDRLNTDTQYF. In nucleotides, the CDR3 is TGTGCCAGTAAGAGGGACAGGCTCAACACAGATACGCAGTATTTT.

V usage is TRBV5-1 and J usage is TRBJ1-6, with D perhaps matching TRBD1 (6 bases). Germline V gene lookup returns CDR1 SGHRS and CDR2 YFSETQ. This CDR3 has 15 amino acids. Trimming took 0 bases from V and 8 from J, leaving 12 bases between them. CDR3 loop: CASSLEYRVDSPLHF. The CDR3 DNA reads TGCGCCAGCAGCTTGGAGTACAGGGTGGATTCACCCCTCCACTTT.